This T cell receptor beta chain was profiled in a study of T cell changes during pregnancy in multiple sclerosis. Only in-frame clones appear in the TCRdb table, and some are missing; sequencing was by immunoSEQ multiplex PCR. This table has 20,000 to 25,000 clones, roughly 89% appearing once. Sequencing was performed on CD8+ T cells from peripheral blood mononuclear cells, taken in the first trimester of pregnancy. The source is a female donor in good health, enrolled as a control in a pregnancy study.

Here the CDR3 reads CASLWTGAGEQYF. The CDR3 DNA is TGTGCCAGCTTGTGGACAGGGGCTGGGGAGCAGTACTTC. V and J are TRBV2 and TRBJ2-7; 9 bases line up with TRBD1. Losses at the gene ends were 8 bases for V and 7 bases for J; bases not matched to a gene: 9. Germline CDR1 is SNHLY and CDR2 is FYNNEI. The CDR3 spans 13 residues.